This T cell receptor beta chain was identified in a study of regulatory T cells in long-lasting Graves disease. Indicated time point: newly diagnosed GD, antithyroid drugs for less than 3 months. PBMC RNA served as the TCR library source. The V end was cut by 4 bases, the J end by 3 bases, with 8 bases between. The V gene's germline CDR1 is MRHNA and CDR2 SNTAGT. The CDR3 loop spans 13 amino acids. Construction of the TCR beta libraries employed iRepertoire HTBI primers in conjunction with Arm-PCR of CDR3 regions. MiXCR was run by TCRdb on the multiplex PCR reads, yielding one entry per CDR3 protein. There are 380,000 or so distinct CDR3 sequences in the sample; roughly 17% occur only once, and around 20% lies in the top ten. These sequences were also reported in another study, on T cells in Graves' hyperthyroidism and ophthalmopathy. That work adds: Carried out on the TCR CDR3, a first-round RT-PCR used the HTBI primer set.

The chain carries TRBV6-4 and TRBJ2-3; perhaps TRBD2 as D (5 bases). The sample in question was peripheral blood mononuclear cells (PBMCs), obtained at new diagnosis, from a patient treated with antithyroid drugs. The receptor was isolated from a woman in her late teens or twenties with Graves disease. The CDR3 nucleotides read TGTGCCAGCAGTGGGTCGGGGACAGATACGCAGTATTTT. Protein sequence: CASSGSGTDTQYF.